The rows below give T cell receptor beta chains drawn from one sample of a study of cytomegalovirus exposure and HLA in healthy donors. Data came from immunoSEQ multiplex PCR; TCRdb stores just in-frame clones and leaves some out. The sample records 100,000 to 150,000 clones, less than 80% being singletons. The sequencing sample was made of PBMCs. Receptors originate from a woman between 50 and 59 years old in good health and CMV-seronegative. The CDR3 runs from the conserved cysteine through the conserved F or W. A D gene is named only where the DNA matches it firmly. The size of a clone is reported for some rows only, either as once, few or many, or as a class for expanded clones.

TGCGCCAGCAGCCAGACGACAGGGAGCTATTATGGCTACACCTTC	CASSQTTGSYYGYTF	-	TRBD1	TRBV4-3	TRBJ1-2
TGTGCCAGCAGCTTATCTACTAGCGGGATTACCTACAATGAGCAGTTCTTC	CASSLSTSGITYNEQFF	-	TRBD2	TRBV11-2	TRBJ2-1
TGTGCCAGCAGTTACTCCATCAGGGGGCGCGAGCAGTACTTC	CASSYSIRGREQYF	-	TRBD1	TRBV6-5	TRBJ2-7
TGTGCCAGAAGCGGGGACGGGACAGTTATTTGGAATCAGCCCCAGCATTTT	CARSGDGTVIWNQPQHF	-	TRBD1	TRBV5-3	TRBJ1-5
TGTGCCAGCAGCTTACGGGGGGCTGTGAACACTGAAGCTTTCTTT	CASSLRGAVNTEAFF	-	-	TRBV13	TRBJ1-1
TGTGCCAGTAGTATCGGGACAGGAAACGAGCAGTACTTC	CASSIGTGNEQYF	-	TRBD1	TRBV19	TRBJ2-7
TGTGCCAGTAGTGGATCCGGAGCCCCCAATCAGCCCCAGCATTTT	CASSGSGAPNQPQHF	-	-	TRBV19	TRBJ1-5
TGCGCCAGCAGCCAGACTAGCCGAAGCTCCTACAATGAGCAGTTCTTC	CASSQTSRSSYNEQFF	-	TRBD2	TRBV4-1	TRBJ2-1
TGCAGTGCTAGACAGGGGATGTGGGCTTTCTTT	CSARQGMWAFF	few	-	TRBV20-1	TRBJ1-1
TGTGCCAGCGGGACAGGTTTGGATTCACCCCTCCACTTT	CASGTGLDSPLHF	once	TRBD1	TRBV6-5	TRBJ1-6
TGTGCCAGCAGCTCTCCTACGGACAGGGGGGGAAGAAGTAATGGCTACACCTTC	CASSSPTDRGGRSNGYTF	-	TRBD1	TRBV7-2	TRBJ1-2
TGTGCCAGCAGTGAGACAGGGCTTACCTCTGGGGCCAACGTCCTGACTTTC	CASSETGLTSGANVLTF	-	TRBD1	TRBV25-1	TRBJ2-6
TGTGCCAGCAGCTTAGGCAGGGGCACTGAAGCTTTCTTT	CASSLGRGTEAFF	few	-	TRBV13	TRBJ1-1
TGCGCCAGCAGCCAAGCCCTAGCGGGTCTCACAGATACGCAGTATTTT	CASSQALAGLTDTQYF	-	TRBD2	TRBV4-3	TRBJ2-3
TGTGCCATCAACCCAGGCCGCCAGGTCTACGAGCAGTACTTC	CAINPGRQVYEQYF	-	-	TRBV10-3	TRBJ2-7
TGCGCCAGCAGCTACCGCGGGACAGGGGATCTTGAGCAGTTCTTC	CASSYRGTGDLEQFF	-	TRBD1	TRBV5-1	TRBJ2-1
TGTGCCAGCAGCGGACGACAGGACCTTTATGGCTACACCTTC	CASSGRQDLYGYTF	-	-	TRBV7-8	TRBJ1-2
TGTGCCAGCACTGGGCCAGGACTAGCCTCCTACGAGCAGTACTTC	CASTGPGLASYEQYF	-	TRBD2	TRBV6-5	TRBJ2-7
TGTGCCAGCAGCTTAGACGGGACAGCCTCCTACGAGCAGTACTTC	CASSLDGTASYEQYF	once	TRBD1	TRBV7-9	TRBJ2-7
TGTGCCAGCCATCGTACCGGGACAGGGGGCGGTGGCTACACCTTC	CASHRTGTGGGGYTF	-	TRBD1	TRBV27	TRBJ1-2
TGTGCCAGCAGCGTTTCTGTACAGGGAGGGAGTGAGACCCAGTACTTC	CASSVSVQGGSETQYF	few	-	TRBV9	TRBJ2-5